This T cell receptor (beta chain) stems from a study of long-term antiretroviral therapy in people with HIV. At the survey level, the v3.0 immunoSEQ assay was run. The repertoire was sequenced with immunoSEQ multiplex PCR; TCRdb's copy has only in-frame clones and lacks some. The sample consists of about 20,000 clones, about 80% of them appearing once. This clone has just a few counts. The CDR3 loop spans 14 amino acids. The V gene's germline CDR1 is SEHNR and CDR2 FQNEAQ (reference sequence). Trimming removed 1 base at V and 4 bases at J, with 10 bases between. V is TRBV7-9 and J is TRBJ1-2; maybe TRBD1 (6 bases). The source is a woman aged 40 to 50 with HIV. Sequenced here: unsorted PBMCs, sampled 0.2 years after starting antiretroviral therapy. The CDR3 DNA reads as TGTGCCAGCAGCTTAGGGTGGGGGGCCTATGGCTACACCTTC. This encodes CASSLGWGAYGYTF. The full variable domain, its missing parts supplied by reference TRBV7-9 and TRBJ1-2, is DTGVSQNPRHKITKRGQNVTFRCDPISEHNRLYWYRQTLGQGPEFLTYFQNEAQLEKSRLLSDRFSAERPKGSFSTLEIQRTEQGDSAMYLCASSLGWGAYGYTFGSGTRLTVV.